The TCR beta chain described here comes from a study of cytotoxic CD8 clonotypes in ibrutinib-treated CLL. The CDR3 runs 14 residues. CDR1 is MNHNS and CDR2 is SASEGT in the germline V gene. V lost 6 bases, J lost 0 bases, and 9 bases lay in between. Libraries were prepared by immunoSEQ multiplex PCR; TCRdb keeps only in-frame clonotypes and omits some of them. The data show 150,000 to 200,000 clones, less than 85% seen once. Sequencing was performed on PBMCs, taken after 24 months of ibrutinib treatment. This clonotype was obtained from a human donor with chronic lymphocytic leukemia. This sequence joins TRBV6-1 and TRBJ2-1; a weak D match, TRBD2 (6 bases). CDR3 sequence: CASSPGGSYNEQFF. The CDR3 DNA follows: TGTGCCAGCAGCCCCGGGGGCTCCTACAATGAGCAGTTCTTC.